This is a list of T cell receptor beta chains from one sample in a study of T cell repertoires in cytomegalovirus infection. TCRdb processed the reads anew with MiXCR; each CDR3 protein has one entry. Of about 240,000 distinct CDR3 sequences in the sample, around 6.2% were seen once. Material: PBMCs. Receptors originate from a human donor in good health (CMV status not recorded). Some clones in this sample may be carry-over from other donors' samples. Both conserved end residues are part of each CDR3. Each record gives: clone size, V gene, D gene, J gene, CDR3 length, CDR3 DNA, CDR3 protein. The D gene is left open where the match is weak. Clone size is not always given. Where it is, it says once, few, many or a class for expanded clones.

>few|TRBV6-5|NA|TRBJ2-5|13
TGTGCCAGCAGTCCCGACAGGCAGTGGACCCAGTACTTC
CASSPDRQWTQYF
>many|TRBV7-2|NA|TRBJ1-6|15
TGTGCCAGCAGCTTTCAGTCAGGTCGAGGTTCACCCCTCCACTTT
CASSFQSGRGSPLHF
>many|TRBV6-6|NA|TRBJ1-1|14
TGTGCCAGCAGTTCCTCTCTGAATCCTTTGGTGGCTTTCTTT
CASSSSLNPLVAFF
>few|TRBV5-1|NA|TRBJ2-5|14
TGCGCCAGCAGCTTGGAGTTCGGCCAAGAGACCCAGTACTTC
CASSLEFGQETQYF
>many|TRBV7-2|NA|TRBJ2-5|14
TGTGCCAGCAGCTTAGGGGGGGCGTTGGAGACCCAGTACTTC
CASSLGGALETQYF
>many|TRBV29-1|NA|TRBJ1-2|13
TGCAGCGTTGAAGATCTGACAGGTGGGGGCTACACCTTC
CSVEDLTGGGYTF
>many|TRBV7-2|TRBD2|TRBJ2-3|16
TGTGCCAGCAGCTTACAGTCTAGCGGGGGGAGAGATACGCAGTATTTT
CASSLQSSGGRDTQYF
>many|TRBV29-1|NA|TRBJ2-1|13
TGCAGCGTAGAATTATTTAGTACCGATGAGCAGTTCTTC
CSVELFSTDEQFF
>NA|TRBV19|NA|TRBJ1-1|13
TGTGCCAGTACCCTTAAGGGGAACACTGAAGCTTTCTTT
CASTLKGNTEAFF
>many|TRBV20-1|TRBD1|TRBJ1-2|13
TGCAGTGCTAGAGAGGGGACAGGGCGAGGCTACACCTTC
CSAREGTGRGYTF
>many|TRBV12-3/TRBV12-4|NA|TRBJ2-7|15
TGTGCCAGCAGTTTATTTGCCCCGGGGGAGAACGAGCAGTACTTC
CASSLFAPGENEQYF
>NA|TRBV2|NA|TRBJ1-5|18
TGTGCCAGCAGTGAGAGGGGGGGCTCGGGAAGAGGCAATCAGCCCCAGCATTTT
CASSERGGSGRGNQPQHF
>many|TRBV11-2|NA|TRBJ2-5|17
TGTGCCAGCAGCTTTCGGGCGAACACTCCCCCCGGGGAGACCCAGTACTTC
CASSFRANTPPGETQYF
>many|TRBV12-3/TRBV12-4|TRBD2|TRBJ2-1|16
TGTGCCAGCAGTTCCCCCCGACTAGCCTGGCCTGCTGAGCAGTTCTTC
CASSSPRLAWPAEQFF
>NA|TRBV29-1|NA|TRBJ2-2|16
TGCAGCGTTGAAGATAGGTCGCAAGGTAACACCGGGGAGCTGTTTTTT
CSVEDRSQGNTGELFF
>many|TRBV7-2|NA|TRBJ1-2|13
TGTGCCAGCAGCTTAAAGGCAGTCTATGGCTACACCTTC
CASSLKAVYGYTF
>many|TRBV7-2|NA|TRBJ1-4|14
TGTGCCAGCAGCTTAGGGCGTCATCGAGAAAAACTGTTTTTT
CASSLGRHREKLFF
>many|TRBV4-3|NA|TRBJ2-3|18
TGCGCCAGCAGCCAAGATCTCCAAAGGGGGACTAGCACAGATACGCAGTATTTT
CASSQDLQRGTSTDTQYF
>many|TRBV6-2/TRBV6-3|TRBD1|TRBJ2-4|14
TGTGCCAGCAGCCGCGACAGGGTGGTGTACATTCAGTACTTC
CASSRDRVVYIQYF
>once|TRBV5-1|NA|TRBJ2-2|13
TGCGCCAGCAGACGACAGGACGTGGGGGAGCTGTTTTTT
CASRRQDVGELFF
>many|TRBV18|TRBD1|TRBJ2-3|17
TGTGCCAGCTCACCACCCCGGTCAGGGGGAATCACAGATACGCAGTATTTT
CASSPPRSGGITDTQYF
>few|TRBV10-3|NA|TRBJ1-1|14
TGTGCCATCAGTGTAGGGGATGGGCGCACTGAAGCTTTCTTT
CAISVGDGRTEAFF
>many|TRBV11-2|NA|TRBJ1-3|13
TGTGCCAGCAGCGCGGTCTCTGGAAACACCATATATTTT
CASSAVSGNTIYF
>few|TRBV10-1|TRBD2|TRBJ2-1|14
TGCGCCAGCAGTCGGGGGGGCTCATCCAATGAGCAGTTCTTC
CASSRGGSSNEQFF
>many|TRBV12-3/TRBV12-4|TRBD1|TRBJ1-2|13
TGTGCCAGCAGCCGGGACAGGGTCTATGGCTACACCTTC
CASSRDRVYGYTF
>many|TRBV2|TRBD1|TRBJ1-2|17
TGTGCCAGCAGTGAAGCATCTCGCAGGGGGCTTAACTATGGCTACACCTTC
CASSEASRRGLNYGYTF
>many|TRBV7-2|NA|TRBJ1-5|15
TGTGCCAGCAGCCCAGATCCGGGACGGAATCAGCCCCAGCATTTT
CASSPDPGRNQPQHF
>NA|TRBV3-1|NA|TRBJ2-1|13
TGTGCCAGCAGCCGAGCTAACGGGAACGAGCAGTTCTTC
CASSRANGNEQFF
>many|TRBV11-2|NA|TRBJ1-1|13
TGTGCCAGCAGCTTAACACTGAACACTGAAGCTTTCTTT
CASSLTLNTEAFF
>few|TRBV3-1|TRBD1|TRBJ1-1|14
TGTGCCAGCAGCCACCAGCCAGGGGGCTTGGCAGCTTTCTTT
CASSHQPGGLAAFF
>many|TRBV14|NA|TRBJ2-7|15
TGTGCCAGCAGCGAAGTTGGGTCAGGACCTGGGCAGCAGTACTTC
CASSEVGSGPGQQYF
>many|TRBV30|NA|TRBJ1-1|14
TGTGCCTGGAGTGTACCTGGGGGGCTAACTGAAGCTTTCTTT
CAWSVPGGLTEAFF
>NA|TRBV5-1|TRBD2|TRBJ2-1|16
TGCGCCAGCAGCCGACGGCTAGCGGGGGGGCTTGATGAGCAGTTCTTC
CASSRRLAGGLDEQFF
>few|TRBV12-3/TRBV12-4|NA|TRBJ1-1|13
TGTGCCAGCAGTTACGCGACCTTTAGTAGACCAAACTTT
CASSYATFSRPNF
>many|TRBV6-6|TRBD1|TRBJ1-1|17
TGTGCCAGCAGTTACTCGATAGCAAGGGGGCCGGACACTGAAGCTTTCTTT
CASSYSIARGPDTEAFF
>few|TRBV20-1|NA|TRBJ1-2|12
TGCAGTGCTGCGGATCAGGGGTATGGCTACACCTTC
CSAADQGYGYTF
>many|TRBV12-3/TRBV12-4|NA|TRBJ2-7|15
TGTGCCAGCAGCTCCCTCGTGGCCAGTTCCTACGAGCAGTACTTC
CASSSLVASSYEQYF
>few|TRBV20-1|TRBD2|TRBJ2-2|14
TGCAGTGCTGGCGGGGGAGAGAACACCGGGGAGCTGTTTTTT
CSAGGGENTGELFF
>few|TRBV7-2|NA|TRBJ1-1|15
TGTGCCAGCAGCTTATCCCGGGGAAAGAACACTGAAGCTTTCTTT
CASSLSRGKNTEAFF
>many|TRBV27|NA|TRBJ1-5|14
TGTGCCAGCAGTGGCAGGGGCCCTAATCAGCCCCAGCATTTT
CASSGRGPNQPQHF
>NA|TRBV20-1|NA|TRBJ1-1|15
TGCAGTGCTAGCGGGTCGTTCTCCAGTGGCACTGAAGCTTTCTTT
CSASGSFSSGTEAFF
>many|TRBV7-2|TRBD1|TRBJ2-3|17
TGTGCCAGCAGCCTCCCTCCGGGACAGGGTAGCACAGATACGCAGTATTTT
CASSLPPGQGSTDTQYF
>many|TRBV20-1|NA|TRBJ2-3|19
TGCAGTGCTTTTTTATTGGACAAAGCGGAAGGGACTAGCACAGATACGCAGTATTTT
CSAFLLDKAEGTSTDTQYF
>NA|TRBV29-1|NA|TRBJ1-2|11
TGCAGCGGTACAGTAACTGGTGGCTACACCTTC
CSGTVTGGYTF
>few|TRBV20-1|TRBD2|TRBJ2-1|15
TGCAGTGCTAGAGATCTAGCGGGGGATTACAATGAGCAGTTCTTC
CSARDLAGDYNEQFF
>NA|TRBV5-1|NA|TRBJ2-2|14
TGCGCCAGCAGCTTGGATCGGGGGCACGGGGAGCTGTTTTTT
CASSLDRGHGELFF
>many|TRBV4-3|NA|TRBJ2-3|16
TGCGCCAGCAGCCAAGAAGCCAGGGGGAGGACAGATACGCAGTATTTT
CASSQEARGRTDTQYF
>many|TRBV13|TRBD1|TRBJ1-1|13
TGTGCCAGCAGCCTCCTCCGGACAGGGGAAGCTTTCTTT
CASSLLRTGEAFF
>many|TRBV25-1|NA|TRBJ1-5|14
TGTGCCAGCAGTGAATGGGGGGGGAGTAATCCCCAGCATTTT
CASSEWGGSNPQHF
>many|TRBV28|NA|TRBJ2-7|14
TGTGCCAGCAGTTTAGGACAGAGCTCTACGACGCAGTACTTC
CASSLGQSSTTQYF
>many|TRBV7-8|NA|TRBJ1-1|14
TGTGCCAGTACGGTTGGGGGTGGGGACACTGAAGCTTTCTTT
CASTVGGGDTEAFF
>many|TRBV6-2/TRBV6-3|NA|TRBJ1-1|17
TGTGCCAGCAGTCGATCGGTCGGACAGCTCATGAACACTGAAGCTTTCTTT
CASSRSVGQLMNTEAFF
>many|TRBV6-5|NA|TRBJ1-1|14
TGTGCCAGCAGTTACTCAGGGGCGCACACTGAAGCTTTCTTT
CASSYSGAHTEAFF
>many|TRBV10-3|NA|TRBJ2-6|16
TGTGCCATCAGTGGTGACAGGCCAACTGGGGCCAACGTCCTGACTTTC
CAISGDRPTGANVLTF
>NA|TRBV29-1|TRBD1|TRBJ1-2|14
TGCAGCGTTGAGGGGACAGACCTTAACTATGGCTACACCTTC
CSVEGTDLNYGYTF
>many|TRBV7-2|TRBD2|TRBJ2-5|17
TGTGCCAGCAGCCAGCGGGGGGGACAGGCGCCCAGAGAGACCCAGTACTTC
CASSQRGGQAPRETQYF
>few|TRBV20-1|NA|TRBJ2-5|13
TGCAGTGCCAGCGAACTAGCAAGGGAGACCCAGTACTTC
CSASELARETQYF